The 32 T cell receptor beta chains listed next were all sequenced from one sample in a study of control samples from healthy donors and cancer patients. Assay: immunoSEQ multiplex PCR; the TCRdb copy retains only in-frame clones and omits some. The sample consists of 170,000 or so clones, over 80% of them appearing once. Sequenced material: blood. These receptors all stem from a man younger than 35 in good health.

The chain combines TRBV28 with TRBJ2-1; D is possibly TRBD1 (5 bases). The germline gives CDR1 MDHEN, CDR2 SYDVKM. The CDR3 contains 14 residues. Trimming left V 7 bases short and J 5 bases short, with 15 bases between. The CDR3 sequence: CASNSRERNNEQFF. As DNA, the CDR3 is TGTGCCAGCAACTCCAGGGAAAGGAACAATGAGCAGTTCTTC. Drawing the rest from reference TRBV28 and TRBJ2-1, the complete variable domain is DVKVTQSSRYLVKRTGEKVFLECVQDMDHENMFWYRQDPGLGLRLIYFSYDVKMKEKGDIPEGYSVSREKKERFSLILESASTNQTSMYLCASNSRERNNEQFFGPGTRLTVL.

This sequence joins TRBV19 and TRBJ1-5; TRBD1 agrees at 7 bases. This CDR3 region has 14 residues. Trimming cost V 6 bases and J 4 bases; bases outside gene matches: 6. The germline CDR1 and CDR2 sequences are LNHDA and SQIVND (reference sequence). In nucleotides, the CDR3 is TGTGCCAGTAGCCTGGGGACAGAGAATCAGCCCCAGCATTTT. Amino acids: CASSLGTENQPQHF.

In DNA form, the CDR3 reads TGTGCCAGCACTCGTGGCGGCTCCCGGGGGAACACTGAAGCTTTCTTT. Amino acid sequence: CASTRGGSRGNTEAFF. The chain carries TRBV2 and TRBJ1-1; D is unresolved. The CDR3 sequence is 16 residues long. V shed 7 bases and J shed 1 base, with 19 bases lying between them. Germline assignment: CDR1 SNHLY and CDR2 FYNNEI. Full variable domain (missing parts from reference TRBV2 and TRBJ1-1): EPEVTQTPSHQVTQMGQEVILRCVPISNHLYFYWYRQILGQKVEFLVSFYNNEISEKSEIFDDQFSVERPDGSNFTLKIRSTKLEDSAMYFCASTRGGSRGNTEAFFGQGTRLTVV.

This clone was picked up one time. This chain joins TRBV5-5 and TRBJ2-3; 9 positions agree with TRBD1. CDR1 and CDR2 (germline): SGHKS, YYEKEE (reference sequence). The V and J ends lost 6 bases and 6 bases, in that order; junction bases with no gene match: 8. This CDR3 contains 14 residues. In nucleotides, the CDR3 is TGTGCCAGCACCCTGACAGGGGGTAGGGATACGCAGTATTTT. Protein sequence: CASTLTGGRDTQYF.

This chain uses TRBV19 with TRBJ2-2, with a weak D call TRBD1 (5 bases). The V end was cut by 6 bases, the J end by 0 bases, with 8 bases between. Germline CDR1 is LNHDA and CDR2 is SQIVND (reference sequence). The CDR3 is made up of 14 amino acids. CDR3 sequence (DNA): TGTGCCAGTAGCAGGGCCGCGAACACCGGGGAGCTGTTTTTT. Protein product: CASSRAANTGELFF.

The chain uses TRBV21-1 and TRBJ1-4; the DNA was not used to check the table's D call, TRBD1. TRBV21-1 is designated a pseudogene. The CDR3 consists of 20 residues. The CDR3 spells CASHIAPGQGIQSTNEKLFF. CDR3 DNA: TGTGCCAGCCATATCGCCCCGGGACAGGGAATTCAGTCAACTAATGAAAAACTGTTTTTT.

This clone appeared a single time. CDR3 DNA sequence: TGTGCCAGCAGCTTAGTTGCGGGGGCAGGAAACATTCAGTACTTC. Translation gives CASSLVAGAGNIQYF. The genes are TRBV7-8 and TRBJ2-4; perhaps TRBD2 as D (7 bases). CDR3 size: 15 residues. The V and J ends lost 1 base and 6 bases respectively, with 13 bases between them. Germline lookup yields CDR1 SGHVS and CDR2 FQNEAQ.

This clone was counted once. J is TRBJ1-1 and V is TRBV3-1 (or the pseudogene TRBV3-2); D is unclear. Trimming took off 2 bases at V and 1 base at J, with 5 bases between the two ends. The CDR3 sequence is 13 residues long. Germline V gives CDR1 LGHDT, CDR2 YNNKEL (reference sequence). Written as DNA, the CDR3 is TGTGCCAGCAGCCAAAACACGAACACTGAAGCTTTCTTT. The encoded protein is CASSQNTNTEAFF.

This sequence joins TRBV14 and TRBJ2-3; D might be TRBD1 (6 bases). Trimming left V 2 bases short and J 5 bases short, with 26 bases between. Germline V CDR1 and CDR2: SGHDN, FVKESK. The CDR3 length is 19 residues. CDR3 coding DNA: TGTGCCAGCAGCCAACGCGGCGACGCCGGGACAATGCACAGAGATACGCAGTATTTT. It specifies CASSQRGDAGTMHRDTQYF.

The chain employs TRBV6-1 and TRBJ1-1; tentatively, D is TRBD1 (5 bases). The CDR3 is made up of 16 amino acids. CDR1 is MNHNS and CDR2 is SASEGT in the germline V gene. V lost 0 bases and J lost 0, with 11 bases in between. This chain's CDR3 is CASSEAEGPLNTEAFF. CDR3 nucleotides: TGTGCCAGCAGTGAAGCCGAGGGACCGCTGAACACTGAAGCTTTCTTT.

This clone occurred once. The rearrangement uses TRBV21-1 and TRBJ2-1; no check of the table's D call, TRBD1, against the DNA was made. TRBV21-1 is marked as a pseudogene. The CDR3 loop spans 14 amino acids. The CDR3 nucleotides read TGTGCCAGCAGCAAAGATCAGGTTCCCAATGAGCAGTTCTTC. This codes for CASSKDQVPNEQFF.

This chain links TRBV10-3 with TRBJ2-3, with D uncertain. The V gene's germline CDR1 is ENHRY and CDR2 SYGVKD. CDR3 length: 14 amino acids. The V gene lost 6 bases and the J gene lost 5 bases, with 15 bases spanning the gap. The CDR3 is CAIRNVVSIDTQYF. The CDR3 DNA follows: TGTGCCATCAGGAACGTAGTCAGTATAGATACGCAGTATTTT.

As to this clone: The same CDR3 also results from other DNA sequences found in this sample. The rearrangement joins TRBV9 to TRBJ1-5, with 11 nucleotides matching TRBD1. The CDR3 has 15 residues. Germline lookup yields CDR1 SGDLS and CDR2 YYNGEE. Trimming at V came to 4 bases and at J to 4 bases, leaving 4 bases not matched to a gene. This CDR3 reads CASSPGTGGNQPQHF. In DNA form, the CDR3 reads TGTGCCAGCAGCCCCGGGACAGGGGGTAATCAGCCCCAGCATTTT.

The gene calls are TRBV23-1 and TRBJ2-7; D not certain. TRBV23-1 is known as an ORF, though its function is uncertain. The CDR3 totals 8 residues. Trimming took off 5 bases at V and 11 bases at J, with 4 bases between the two ends. CDR3 sequence reads: CASSFKYF. The CDR3 DNA sequence: TGCGCCAGCAGTTTCAAGTACTTC.

V and J are TRBV7-9 and TRBJ2-7; 10 bases map to TRBD2. CDR3 length: 17 amino acids. Unmatched junction bases numbered 9, after V lost 4 bases and J lost 0 bases. Germline V gene lookup returns CDR1 SEHNR and CDR2 FQNEAQ (reference sequence). The CDR3: CASSSPSAGGSSYEQYF. The CDR3, as DNA: TGTGCCAGCAGCTCCCCATCAGCGGGGGGGAGCTCCTACGAGCAGTACTTC.

The chain uses TRBV12-3 or TRBV12-4 and TRBJ2-4; D is ambiguous. Trimming took 3 bases from V and 6 from J, leaving 3 bases between them. The CDR3 consists of 11 residues. As DNA, the CDR3 is TGTGCCAGCAGTTTGCGAAACATTCAGTACTTC. This gives the protein CASSLRNIQYF.

V usage is TRBV5-4 and J usage is TRBJ2-2; D ambiguous. This CDR3 has 12 amino acids. In germline, CDR1 is SGHNT, CDR2 YYREEE (reference sequence). V gave up 0 bases and J gave up 4 bases, with 1 base separating them. The CDR3 sequence is CASSLATGELFF. CDR3 bases: TGTGCCAGCAGCTTGGCCACCGGGGAGCTGTTTTTT.

The gene calls are TRBV19 and TRBJ2-7; 12 nucleotides match TRBD1. The CDR3 runs 14 residues. Germline-derived CDR1 and CDR2 are LNHDA and SQIVND (reference sequence). V lost 6 bases and J lost 7; bases outside the gene matches: 7. Here the CDR3 DNA reads TGTGCCAGTAGCCCTCGGGACAGGGGGCGGGAGCAGTACTTC. Amino acids: CASSPRDRGREQYF.

CDR3 bases: TGTGCCAGCAGCTCTGCGGGGGGCCCTTACGAGCAGTACTTC. Amino acid sequence: CASSSAGGPYEQYF. This sequence joins TRBV5-5 and TRBJ2-7, with 8 bases fitting TRBD2. The germline gives CDR1 SGHKS, CDR2 YYEKEE (reference sequence). The V segment lost 3 bases and the J segment 4 bases; nucleotides outside the gene matches: 6. This CDR3 is built from 14 residues. The full variable domain, completed using reference TRBV5-5 and TRBJ2-7, is DAGVTQSPTHLIKTRGQQVTLRCSPISGHKSVSWYQQVLGQGPQFIFQYYEKEERGRGNFPDRFSARQFPNYSSELNVNALLLGDSALYLCASSSAGGPYEQYFGPGTRLTVT.

The genes are TRBV10-3 and TRBJ2-3; D gene uncertain. The germline gives CDR1 ENHRY, CDR2 SYGVKD. Between the trimmed V and J ends, which lost 10 bases and 0 bases, there was a span of 5 bases. There are 11 residues in the CDR3. CDR3 bases: TGTGCCACTGGTAGCACAGATACGCAGTATTTT. Amino acid sequence: CATGSTDTQYF.

This chain connects TRBV4-1 to TRBJ1-5, with a tentative D call TRBD1 (6 bases). This CDR3 region has 15 residues. Between the trimmed V and J ends, which lost 1 base and 7 bases, there was a span of 14 bases. CDR1 MGHRA and CDR2 YSYEKL come from the germline V gene. The CDR3 protein is CASSQGGHTYQPQHF. The CDR3 DNA is TGCGCCAGCAGCCAAGGGGGACATACTTACCAGCCCCAGCATTTT.

V and J are TRBV24-1 and TRBJ2-7, with TRBD1 matching over 8 bases. Trimming cost V 4 bases and J 2 bases; bases outside gene matches: 6. Germline V CDR1 and CDR2: KGHDR, SFDVKD. This CDR3 is 15 amino acids long. In DNA, the CDR3 is TGTGCCACCAGTGAAGCTGGGACAGGCACCTACGAGCAGTACTTC. Encoded protein: CATSEAGTGTYEQYF.

The rearrangement joins TRBV6-5 to TRBJ2-7; the D gene is possibly TRBD1 (6 bases). This CDR3 region has 16 residues. Trimming took 2 bases from V and 1 from J, leaving 15 bases between them. Germline lookup yields CDR1 MNHEY and CDR2 SVGAGI. Here the CDR3 DNA reads TGTGCCAGCAGTTACAAGACAGGTCCCGCATCCTACGAGCAGTACTTC. Its translation is CASSYKTGPASYEQYF.

J is TRBJ2-1 and V is TRBV5-5; D assignment may be TRBD1 or TRBD2 (5 bases each). V lost 2 bases to trimming and J lost 7 bases, with 10 bases between them. The CDR3 sequence is 13 residues long. Germline CDR1 and CDR2: SGHKS and YYEKEE (reference sequence). CDR3 sequence reads: CASSFVEGNEQFF. The CDR3 DNA is TGTGCCAGCAGCTTTGTAGAGGGGAATGAGCAGTTCTTC.

The J gene is TRBJ1-5, the V gene TRBV6-5; 9 positions match TRBD1. V gave up 7 bases and J gave up 6 bases; unmatched junction bases: 7. The CDR3 spans 14 residues. CDR1 is MNHEY, CDR2 SVGAGI, per germline. Here the CDR3 reads CASTGQGYGQPQHF. The CDR3 region has the DNA TGTGCCAGCACCGGACAGGGGTACGGTCAGCCCCAGCATTTT.

The chain links TRBV6-5 to TRBJ1-5; D is possibly TRBD1 (6 bases). Germline V gives CDR1 MNHEY, CDR2 SVGAGI. The CDR3 has 14 amino acids. The V gene lost 11 bases and the J gene lost 0 bases, with 14 bases spanning the gap. The CDR3, as DNA: TGTGCCGGCCTGACAGGCTATAGCAATCAGCCCCAGCATTTT. This encodes CAGLTGYSNQPQHF.

The J gene is TRBJ2-1, the V gene TRBV12-5; TRBD1 or TRBD2 may be the D gene (5 bases each). CDR3 length equals 12 residues. From germline, CDR1 is LGHNT and CDR2 FRNRAP. The V and J ends lost 5 bases and 14 bases respectively, with 16 bases between them. CDR3 DNA: TGTGCTAGTGGTCCCCCGGGACCGCTAAAGTTCTTC. The encoded protein is CASGPPGPLKFF.

The genes are TRBV27 and TRBJ1-1; 10 bases map to TRBD1. After removal of 6 bases from V and 4 bases from J, the junction contained 5 bases not matched to a gene. There are 14 residues in the CDR3. From germline, CDR1 is MNHEY and CDR2 SMNVEV (reference sequence). The CDR3, as DNA: TGTGCCAGCAGGAGACAGGGGGCGGGCACTGAAGCTTTCTTT. Translating gives CASRRQGAGTEAFF.

V gene TRBV20-1 combines with J gene TRBJ2-3; 7 nucleotides match TRBD2. Germline CDR1 and CDR2: DFQATT and SNEGSKA (reference sequence). There are 11 residues in the CDR3. V shed 5 bases and J 5 bases; nucleotides not matched to a gene: 1. In nucleotides, the CDR3 is TGCAGTGCTTGGGGGGGAGATACGCAGTATTTT. Its protein product is CSAWGGDTQYF.

The rearrangement links TRBV5-1 to TRBJ2-1, with D possibly TRBD1 on 5 matching bases. The CDR3 extends over 15 amino acids. V dropped 0 bases and J dropped 7 bases, with 14 bases sitting between them. CDR1 is SGHRS, CDR2 YFSETQ, per germline. The CDR3 is CASSLEVRVINEQFF. The DNA for the CDR3 is TGCGCCAGCAGCTTGGAGGTCAGGGTAATTAATGAGCAGTTCTTC.

The gene calls are TRBV10-2 and TRBJ2-3; D might be TRBD2 (6 bases). V was pared by 0 bases and J by 8 bases, with 12 bases between. Germline CDR1 is WSHSY and CDR2 is SAAADI. CDR3 length: 14 residues. CDR3 in amino acids: CASSESTRWGTQYF. The DNA of the CDR3 is TGCGCCAGCAGTGAGTCGACTAGGTGGGGTACGCAGTATTTT.

CDR3 in amino acids: CASSLRGGTEAFF. CDR3 sequence (DNA): TGTGCCAGCAGTTTGCGGGGGGGCACTGAAGCTTTCTTT. This chain links TRBV28 with TRBJ1-1; D possibly corresponds to TRBD1 (5 bases). The CDR3 loop spans 13 amino acids. V lost 3 bases to trimming and J lost 4 bases, with 9 bases between them. The germline CDR1 and CDR2 sequences are MDHEN and SYDVKM. Using reference TRBV28 and TRBJ1-1 for the parts outside the CDR3, the full variable domain is DVKVTQSSRYLVKRTGEKVFLECVQDMDHENMFWYRQDPGLGLRLIYFSYDVKMKEKGDIPEGYSVSREKKERFSLILESASTNQTSMYLCASSLRGGTEAFFGQGTRLTVV.